Given below is one T cell receptor (beta chain) in context. Added to each PCR by spiking were synthetic TCR analog templates. Method: immunoSEQ multiplex PCR; TCRdb's copy keeps in-frame clones and lacks some. The sample has about 80,000 clones, about 85% seen once. The data were taken from a study of PD-L1 blockade in urothelial cancer. The overall study: The analyses of blood took place 3 weeks (second dose) and 6 weeks after treatment start. There were a median of about 140,000 T cells in blood samples.

CDR1 and CDR2 (germline): SGHTA, FQGTGA. There are 13 residues in the CDR3. V dropped 4 bases and J dropped 9 bases, with 13 bases sitting between them. Noted time point: pretreatment peripheral blood. This rearrangement joins TRBV7-3 to TRBJ2-1; a possible D gene is TRBD1 (6 bases). The specimen comprised PBMCs, sampled around atezolizumab (anti-PD-L1) treatment. The sequence came from a man in his forties or fifties with urothelial cancer. The CDR3 here is CASSSTWGLEQFF. The CDR3 DNA reads TGTGCCAGCAGCTCCACTTGGGGGCTTGAGCAGTTCTTC.